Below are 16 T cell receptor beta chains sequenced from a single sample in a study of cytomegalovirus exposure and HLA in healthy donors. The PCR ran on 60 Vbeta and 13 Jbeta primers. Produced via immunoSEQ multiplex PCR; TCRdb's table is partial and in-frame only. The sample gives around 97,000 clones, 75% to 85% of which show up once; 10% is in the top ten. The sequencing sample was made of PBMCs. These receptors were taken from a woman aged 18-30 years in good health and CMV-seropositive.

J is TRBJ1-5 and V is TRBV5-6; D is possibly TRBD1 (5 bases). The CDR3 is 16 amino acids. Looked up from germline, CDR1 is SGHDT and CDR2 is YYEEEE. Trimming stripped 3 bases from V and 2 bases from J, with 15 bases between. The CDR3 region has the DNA TGTGCCAGCAGCTCCACCGCGGGGGGTCGCAATCAGCCCCAGCATTTT. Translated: CASSSTAGGRNQPQHF.

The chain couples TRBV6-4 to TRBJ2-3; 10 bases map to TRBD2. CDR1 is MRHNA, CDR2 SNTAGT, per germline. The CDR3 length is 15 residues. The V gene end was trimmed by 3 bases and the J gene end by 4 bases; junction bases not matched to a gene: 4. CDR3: CASSEPAGGSDTQYF. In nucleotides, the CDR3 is TGTGCCAGCAGTGAGCCAGCGGGGGGGTCAGATACGCAGTATTTT.

In nucleotides, the CDR3 is TGTGCCAGCAGCTTAGCCGCGGCCCTGGGCACAGATACGCAGTATTTT. Translated: CASSLAAALGTDTQYF. The genes are TRBV13 and TRBJ2-3; D uncertain. The ends were cut back, 1 base at V and 1 base at J, with 12 bases in the middle. The CDR3 extends over 16 amino acids. The germline CDR1 and CDR2 sequences are PRHDT and FYEKMQ (reference sequence).

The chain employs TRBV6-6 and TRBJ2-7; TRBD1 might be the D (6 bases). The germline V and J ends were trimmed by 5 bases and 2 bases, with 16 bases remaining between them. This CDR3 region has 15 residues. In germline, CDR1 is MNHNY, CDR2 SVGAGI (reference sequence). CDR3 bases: TGTGCCAGCAGTCAGCCCCGGACAGCAACCTACGAGCAGTACTTC. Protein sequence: CASSQPRTATYEQYF.

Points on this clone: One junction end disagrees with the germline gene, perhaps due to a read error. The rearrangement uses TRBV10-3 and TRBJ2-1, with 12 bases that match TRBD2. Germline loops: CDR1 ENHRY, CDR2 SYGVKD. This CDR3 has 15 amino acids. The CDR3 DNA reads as TGTGCCATCAGTCAGTCTAGCGGGAGGGTAGGCGAGCAGTTCTTC. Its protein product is CAISQSSGRVGEQFF.

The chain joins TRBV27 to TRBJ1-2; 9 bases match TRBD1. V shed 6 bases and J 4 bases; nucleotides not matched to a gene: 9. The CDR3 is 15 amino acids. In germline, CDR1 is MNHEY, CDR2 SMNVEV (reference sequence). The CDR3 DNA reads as TGTGCCAGCAGCCAGGGACAGGGCGGATCCTATGGCTACACCTTC. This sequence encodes CASSQGQGGSYGYTF.

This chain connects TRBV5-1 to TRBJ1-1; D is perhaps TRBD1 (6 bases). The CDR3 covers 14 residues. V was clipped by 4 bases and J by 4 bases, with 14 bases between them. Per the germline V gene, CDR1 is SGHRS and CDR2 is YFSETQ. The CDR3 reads CASSPQTGATEAFF. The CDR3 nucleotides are TGCGCCAGCAGCCCCCAGACAGGTGCCACTGAAGCTTTCTTT.

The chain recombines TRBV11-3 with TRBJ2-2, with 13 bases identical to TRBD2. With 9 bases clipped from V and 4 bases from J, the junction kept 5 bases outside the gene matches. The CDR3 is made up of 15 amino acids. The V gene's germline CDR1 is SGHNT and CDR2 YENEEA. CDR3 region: CASGLAGVGTGELFF. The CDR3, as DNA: TGTGCCAGTGGACTAGCGGGGGTCGGCACCGGGGAGCTGTTTTTT.

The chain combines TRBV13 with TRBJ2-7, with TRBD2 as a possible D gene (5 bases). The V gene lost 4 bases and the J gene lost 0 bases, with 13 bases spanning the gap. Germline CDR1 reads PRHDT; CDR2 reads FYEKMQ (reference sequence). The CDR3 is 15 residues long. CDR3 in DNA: TGTGCCAGCAGCTCCCGGACGGGGATCTCCTACGAGCAGTACTTC. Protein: CASSSRTGISYEQYF.

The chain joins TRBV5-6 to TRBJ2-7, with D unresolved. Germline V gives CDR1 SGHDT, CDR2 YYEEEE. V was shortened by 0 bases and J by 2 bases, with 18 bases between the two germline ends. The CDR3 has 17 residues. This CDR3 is CASSLAIFRNPTYEQYF. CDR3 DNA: TGTGCCAGCAGCTTGGCCATATTTAGAAACCCTACCTACGAGCAGTACTTC.

CDR3 residues: CASSPERERTSSTDTQYF. Written as DNA, the CDR3 is TGTGCCAGCAGCCCCGAGCGGGAGAGGACCTCTAGCACAGATACGCAGTATTTT. V is TRBV5-4 and J is TRBJ2-3, with 8 bases that match TRBD2. The V and J ends lost 4 bases and 0 bases, in that order; junction bases with no gene match: 13. The CDR3 loop spans 18 amino acids. Germline-derived CDR1 and CDR2 are SGHNT and YYREEE (reference sequence).

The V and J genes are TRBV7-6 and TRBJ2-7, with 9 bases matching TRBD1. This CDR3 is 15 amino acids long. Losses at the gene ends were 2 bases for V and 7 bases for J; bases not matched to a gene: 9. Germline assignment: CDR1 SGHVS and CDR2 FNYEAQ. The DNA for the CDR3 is TGTGCCAGCAGCTTAACGACCGGGACAGGGCGTGAGCAGTACTTC. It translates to CASSLTTGTGREQYF.

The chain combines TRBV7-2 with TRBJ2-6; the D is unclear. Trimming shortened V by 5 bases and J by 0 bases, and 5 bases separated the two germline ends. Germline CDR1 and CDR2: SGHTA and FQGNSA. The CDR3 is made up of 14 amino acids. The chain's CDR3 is CASSAYSGANVLTF. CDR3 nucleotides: TGTGCCAGCAGCGCGTACTCTGGGGCCAACGTCCTGACTTTC.

In nucleotides, the CDR3 is TGTGCCAGCAGCGGAGAAAAAATGGGACTAGCGGGATACAATGAGCAGTTCTTC. This sequence encodes CASSGEKMGLAGYNEQFF. This chain connects TRBV9 to TRBJ2-1; 13 bases are shared with TRBD2. Germline-derived CDR1 and CDR2 are SGDLS and YYNGEE. After removal of 3 bases from V and 4 bases from J, the junction contained 10 bases not matched to a gene. CDR3 size: 18 residues. Complete variable domain (other parts from reference TRBV9 and TRBJ2-1): DSGVTQTPKHLITATGQRVTLRCSPRSGDLSVYWYQQSLDQGLQFLIQYYNGEERAKGNILERFSAQQFPDLHSELNLSSLELGDSALYFCASSGEKMGLAGYNEQFFGPGTRLTVL.

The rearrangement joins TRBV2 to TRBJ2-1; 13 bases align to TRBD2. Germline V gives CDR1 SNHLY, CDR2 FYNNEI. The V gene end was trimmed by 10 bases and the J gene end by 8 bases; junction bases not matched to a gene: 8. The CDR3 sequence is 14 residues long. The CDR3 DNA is TGTGCCATGGCAGGGGGGACTAGCGGGGATGAGCAGTTCTTC. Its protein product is CAMAGGTSGDEQFF.

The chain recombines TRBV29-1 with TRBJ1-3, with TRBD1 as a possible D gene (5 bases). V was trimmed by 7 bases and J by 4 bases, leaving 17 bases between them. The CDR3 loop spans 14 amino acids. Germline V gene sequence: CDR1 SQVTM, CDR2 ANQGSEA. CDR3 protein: CSGLGGPGGNTIYF. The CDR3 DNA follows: TGCAGCGGCCTCGGGGGTCCGGGGGGAAACACCATATATTTT.